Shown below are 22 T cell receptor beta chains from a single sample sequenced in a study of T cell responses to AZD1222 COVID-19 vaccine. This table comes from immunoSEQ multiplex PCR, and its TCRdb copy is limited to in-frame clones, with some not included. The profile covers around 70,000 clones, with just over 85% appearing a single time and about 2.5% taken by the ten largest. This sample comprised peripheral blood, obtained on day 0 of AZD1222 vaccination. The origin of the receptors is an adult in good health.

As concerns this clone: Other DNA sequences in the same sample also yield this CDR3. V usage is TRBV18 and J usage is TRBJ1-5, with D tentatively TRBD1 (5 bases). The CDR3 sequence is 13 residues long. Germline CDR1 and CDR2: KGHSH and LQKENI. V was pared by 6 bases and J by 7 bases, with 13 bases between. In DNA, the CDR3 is TGTGCCAGCTCGCCGGGACTCGAGCAGCCCCAGCATTTT. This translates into CASSPGLEQPQHF.

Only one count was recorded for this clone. CDR3 DNA sequence: TGTGCCAGCAGTTACAGGACAGGGGGCCTCTACGAGCAGTACTTC. It encodes CASSYRTGGLYEQYF. The V call is TRBV6-5, the J call TRBJ2-7; 11 bases line up with TRBD1. The V segment lost 2 bases and the J segment 3 bases; nucleotides outside the gene matches: 3. This CDR3 comprises 15 residues. Germline CDR1 reads MNHEY; CDR2 reads SVGAGI.

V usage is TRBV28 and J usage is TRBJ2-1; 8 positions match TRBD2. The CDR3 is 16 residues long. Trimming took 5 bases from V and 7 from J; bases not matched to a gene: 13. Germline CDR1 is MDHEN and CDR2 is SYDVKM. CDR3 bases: TGTGCCAGCAGTATCTTAGCGGGACTTTATACGAATGAGCAGTTCTTC. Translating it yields CASSILAGLYTNEQFF.

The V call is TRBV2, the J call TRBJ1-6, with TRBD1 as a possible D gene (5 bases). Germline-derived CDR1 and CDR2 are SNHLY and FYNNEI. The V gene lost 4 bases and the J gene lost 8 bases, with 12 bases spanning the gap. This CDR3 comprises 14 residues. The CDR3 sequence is CASSATASDSPLHF. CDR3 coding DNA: TGTGCCAGCAGTGCGACAGCGAGCGATTCACCCCTCCACTTT.

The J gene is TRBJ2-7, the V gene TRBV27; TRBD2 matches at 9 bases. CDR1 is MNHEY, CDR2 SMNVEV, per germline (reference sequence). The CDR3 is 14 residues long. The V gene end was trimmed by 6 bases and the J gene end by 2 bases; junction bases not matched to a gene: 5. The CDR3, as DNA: TGTGCCAGCAGCTTTAGCGGGGGACCCTACGAGCAGTACTTC. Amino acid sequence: CASSFSGGPYEQYF.

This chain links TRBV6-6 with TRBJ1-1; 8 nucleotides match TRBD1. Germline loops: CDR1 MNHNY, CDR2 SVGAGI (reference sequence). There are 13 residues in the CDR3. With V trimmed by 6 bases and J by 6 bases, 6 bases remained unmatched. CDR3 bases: TGTGCCAGCAGAGAGGACAGGGTTGCTGAAGCTTTCTTT. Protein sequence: CASREDRVAEAFF.

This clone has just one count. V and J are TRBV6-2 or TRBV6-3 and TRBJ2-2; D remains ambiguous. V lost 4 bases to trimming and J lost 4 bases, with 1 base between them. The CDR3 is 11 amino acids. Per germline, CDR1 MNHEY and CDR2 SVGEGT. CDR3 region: CASSFTGELFF. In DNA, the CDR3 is TGTGCCAGCAGTTTCACCGGGGAGCTGTTTTTT.

The DNA for the CDR3 is TGTGCCAGCAGCTCACCAGGGACGCCAGATACGCAGTATTTT. Translating gives CASSSPGTPDTQYF. The chain recombines TRBV5-6 with TRBJ2-3; D may be TRBD1 or TRBD2 (5 bases each). CDR1 is SGHDT, CDR2 YYEEEE, per germline. The CDR3 covers 14 residues. V was pared by 3 bases and J by 4 bases, with 12 bases between.

This CDR3 is CASSLMGNVNQPQHF. The CDR3 DNA sequence: TGTGCCAGCAGTTTAATGGGTAATGTCAATCAGCCCCAGCATTTT. This chain joins TRBV28 and TRBJ1-5; D unresolved. Germline CDR1 MDHEN, CDR2 SYDVKM. This CDR3 contains 15 residues. The V end was cut by 2 bases, the J end by 3 bases, with 11 bases between.

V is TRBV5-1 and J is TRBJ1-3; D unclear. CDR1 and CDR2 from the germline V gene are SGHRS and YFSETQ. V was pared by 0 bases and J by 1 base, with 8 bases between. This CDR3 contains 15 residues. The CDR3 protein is CASSLVAASGNTIYF. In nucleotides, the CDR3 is TGCGCCAGCAGCTTGGTGGCGGCGTCTGGAAACACCATATATTTT.

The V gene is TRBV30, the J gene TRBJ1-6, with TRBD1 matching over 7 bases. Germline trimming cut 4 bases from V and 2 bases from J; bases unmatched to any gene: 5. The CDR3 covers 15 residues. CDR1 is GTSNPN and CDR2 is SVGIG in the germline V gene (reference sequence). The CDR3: CAWNQGDTYNSPLHF. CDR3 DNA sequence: TGTGCCTGGAATCAGGGGGACACCTATAATTCACCCCTCCACTTT.

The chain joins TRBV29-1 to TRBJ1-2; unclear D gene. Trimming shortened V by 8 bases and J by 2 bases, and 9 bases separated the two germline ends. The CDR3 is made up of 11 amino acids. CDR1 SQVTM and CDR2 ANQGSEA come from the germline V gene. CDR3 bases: TGCAGCACCTCCCTAAACTATGGCTACACCTTC. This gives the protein CSTSLNYGYTF.

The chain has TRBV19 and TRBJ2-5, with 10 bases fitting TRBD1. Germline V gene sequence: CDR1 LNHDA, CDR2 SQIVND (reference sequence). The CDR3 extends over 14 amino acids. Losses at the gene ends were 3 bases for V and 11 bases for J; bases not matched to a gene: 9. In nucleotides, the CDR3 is TGTGCCAGTAGTATTGGGACAGGGGCCCTTGCGCAGTACTTC. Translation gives CASSIGTGALAQYF.

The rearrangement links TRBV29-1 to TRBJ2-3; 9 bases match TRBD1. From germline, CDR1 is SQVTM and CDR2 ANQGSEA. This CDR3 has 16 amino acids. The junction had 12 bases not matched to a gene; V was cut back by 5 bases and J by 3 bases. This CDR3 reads CSVFSPGQGGTDTQYF. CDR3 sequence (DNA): TGCAGCGTTTTCTCACCGGGACAGGGTGGGACAGATACGCAGTATTTT.

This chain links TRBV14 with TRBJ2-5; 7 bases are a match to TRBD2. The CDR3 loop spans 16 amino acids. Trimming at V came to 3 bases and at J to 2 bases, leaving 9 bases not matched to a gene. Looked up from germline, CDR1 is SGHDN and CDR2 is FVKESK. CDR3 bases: TGTGCCAGCAGCCAGGGACGGGGGGACCCACAAGAGACCCAGTACTTC. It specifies CASSQGRGDPQETQYF.

The CDR3: CASSYGTADGYTF. For the CDR3, the DNA is TGTGCCAGCAGTTACGGGACAGCGGATGGCTACACCTTC. The chain combines TRBV6-6 with TRBJ1-2, with 7 bases matching TRBD1. This CDR3 spans 13 amino acids. V shed 2 bases, J shed 6 bases, and the junction held 3 bases outside the gene matches. In germline, CDR1 is MNHNY, CDR2 SVGAGI (reference sequence).

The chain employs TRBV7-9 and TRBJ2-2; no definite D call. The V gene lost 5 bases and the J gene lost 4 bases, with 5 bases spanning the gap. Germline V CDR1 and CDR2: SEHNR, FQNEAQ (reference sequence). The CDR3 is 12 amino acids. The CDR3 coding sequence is TGTGCCAGCAGCAGACTCACCGGGGAGCTGTTTTTT. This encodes CASSRLTGELFF.

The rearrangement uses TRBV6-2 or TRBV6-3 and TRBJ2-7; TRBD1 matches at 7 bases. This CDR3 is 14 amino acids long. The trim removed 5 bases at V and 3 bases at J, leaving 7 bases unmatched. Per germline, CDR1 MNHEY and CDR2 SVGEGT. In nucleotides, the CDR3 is TGTGCCAGCAGTCAATTCGGGACAGTCTACGAGCAGTACTTC. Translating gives CASSQFGTVYEQYF.

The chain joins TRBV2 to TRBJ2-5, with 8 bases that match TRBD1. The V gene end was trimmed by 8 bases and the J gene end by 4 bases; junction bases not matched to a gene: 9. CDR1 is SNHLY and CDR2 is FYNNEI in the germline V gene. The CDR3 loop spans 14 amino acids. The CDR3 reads CASRLGTGGETQYF. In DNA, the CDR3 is TGTGCCAGCCGGCTAGGGACAGGAGGAGAGACCCAGTACTTC.

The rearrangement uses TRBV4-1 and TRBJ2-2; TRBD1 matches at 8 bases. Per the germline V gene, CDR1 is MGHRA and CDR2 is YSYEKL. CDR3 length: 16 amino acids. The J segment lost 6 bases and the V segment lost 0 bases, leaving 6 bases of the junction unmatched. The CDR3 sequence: CASSQESQGGSGELFF. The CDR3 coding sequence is TGCGCCAGCAGCCAAGAGTCACAGGGGGGTTCCGGGGAGCTGTTTTTT.

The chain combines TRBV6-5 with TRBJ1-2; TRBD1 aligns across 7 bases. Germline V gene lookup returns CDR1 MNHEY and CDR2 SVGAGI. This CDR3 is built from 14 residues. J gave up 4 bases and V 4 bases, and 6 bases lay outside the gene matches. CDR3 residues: CASSFEGTVYGYTF. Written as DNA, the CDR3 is TGTGCCAGCAGTTTCGAGGGGACAGTCTATGGCTACACCTTC.

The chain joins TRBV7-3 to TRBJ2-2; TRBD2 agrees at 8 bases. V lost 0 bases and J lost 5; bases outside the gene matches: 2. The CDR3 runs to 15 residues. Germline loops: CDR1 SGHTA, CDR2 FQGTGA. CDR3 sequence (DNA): TGTGCCAGCAGCTTAACGGCTAGCGGGACCGGGGAGCTGTTTTTT. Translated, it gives CASSLTASGTGELFF. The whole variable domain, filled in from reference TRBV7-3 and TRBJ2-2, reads GAGVSQTPSNKVTEKGKYVELRCDPISGHTALYWYRQSLGQGPEFLIYFQGTGAADDSGLPNDRFFAVRPEGSVSTLKIQRTERGDSAVYLCASSLTASGTGELFFGEGSRLTVL.